Only one count was recorded for the clone carrying this TCR beta chain. The sample belongs to a study of blood T cell repertoires in COVID-19. The overall study: Some COVID-19 samples were acute and others convalescent; all came from the United States, Italy and Spain. T cells, B-cell-depleted T cells, or PBMCs supplied cDNA or gDNA.

Original processing methods: Nucleated cell counts were estimated from reference gene primer amplification. Sequencing was performed with immunoSEQ multiplex PCR; in TCRdb, only in-frame clones are kept and a portion is missing. From that table come the V and J calls and clone size; the DNA was used to work out D and trimming. The table shows about 140,000 clones, with just under 90% occurring only once. Per germline, CDR1 LNHDA and CDR2 SQIVND (reference sequence). The germline V and J ends were trimmed by 3 bases and 7 bases, with 10 bases remaining between them. The CDR3 contains 14 residues. The J gene is TRBJ1-6, the V gene TRBV19, with D possibly matching TRBD1 (6 bases). Specimen: peripheral blood. This TCR was sampled from a woman aged 40 to 50 with acute or convalescent COVID-19. The CDR3 sequence is CASSIDRWNSPLHF. Written as DNA, the CDR3 is TGTGCCAGTAGTATCGACAGGTGGAATTCACCCCTCCACTTT.